The 13 T cell receptor beta chains given below trace back to one sample, sequenced in a study of blood T cell repertoires in COVID-19. Clones were read by immunoSEQ multiplex PCR, and TCRdb kept only the in-frame ones, dropping some. Of 210,000 or so clones detected, approximately 88% appear once; the ten largest clones hold roughly 3.7%. Input material: PBMCs or T cells enriched from blood (not recorded which). The source is a woman aged 25 to 39 who had been exposed to COVID-19.

The CDR3 nucleotides are TGTGCCAGCAGCGTGGGACAGACAATGCCAGATACGCAGTATTTT. Its protein product is CASSVGQTMPDTQYF. The chain has TRBV9 and TRBJ2-3; 7 bases align to TRBD1. This CDR3 has 15 amino acids. V gave up 2 bases and J gave up 4 bases; unmatched junction bases: 7. From germline, CDR1 is SGDLS and CDR2 YYNGEE.

The chain is built from TRBV5-4 and TRBJ2-1; D unclear. CDR1 and CDR2 (germline): SGHNT, YYREEE (reference sequence). There are 14 residues in the CDR3. Deletions cut 2 bases from V and 0 bases from J, with 6 bases between. The CDR3 coding sequence is TGTGCCAGCAGCTTAAGGAGCTCCTACAATGAGCAGTTCTTC. Residues: CASSLRSSYNEQFF.

The rearrangement uses TRBV15 and TRBJ1-1; maybe TRBD1 (5 bases). The germline V gene encodes CDR1 LNHNV and CDR2 YYDKDF (reference sequence). The CDR3 is 14 residues long. V lost 2 bases to trimming and J lost 4 bases, with 11 bases between them. CDR3 nucleotides: TGTGCCACCAGCAGACGACGGGGGGTCACTGAAGCTTTCTTT. Translated: CATSRRRGVTEAFF.

The V call is TRBV5-4, the J call TRBJ2-1, with 9 bases identical to TRBD2. V shed 1 base and J 2 bases; nucleotides not matched to a gene: 7. From germline, CDR1 is SGHNT and CDR2 YYREEE (reference sequence). This CDR3 contains 17 residues. DNA of the CDR3: TGTGCCAGCAGCTTGTGGGATTTAGCGGGAGCCTACAATGAGCAGTTCTTC. Translated: CASSLWDLAGAYNEQFF.

CDR3 DNA sequence: TGTGCCAGCAGCTCCAGGGGAAGAAATAATTCACCCCTCCACTTT. Translated: CASSSRGRNNSPLHF. The rearrangement uses TRBV11-1 and TRBJ1-6; perhaps TRBD1 as D (6 bases). Trimming removed 4 bases from V and 5 bases from J, with 12 bases in between. The germline CDR1 and CDR2 sequences are SGHAT and FQDESV (reference sequence). This CDR3 is 15 amino acids long.

V usage is TRBV21-1 and J usage is TRBJ1-1; TRBD1 was called by the table and not checked on the DNA. TRBV21-1 is a known pseudogene. This CDR3 region has 15 residues. The CDR3 here is CASSMGQGMNTEAFF. CDR3 coding DNA: TGTGCCAGCAGCATGGGACAGGGGATGAACACTGAAGCTTTCTTT.

V and J are TRBV19 and TRBJ2-2; 7 bases agree with TRBD2. The CDR3 has 15 amino acids. Germline V CDR1 and CDR2: LNHDA, SQIVND (reference sequence). Trimming cost V 7 bases and J 4 bases; bases outside gene matches: 9. The CDR3 region has the DNA TGTGCCAGTACGCGGCGGGAGATGATCACCGGGGAGCTGTTTTTT. Residues: CASTRREMITGELFF.

This chain uses TRBV28 with TRBJ1-4; tentative D call: TRBD1 (6 bases). Trimming took 9 bases from V and 6 from J, leaving 11 bases between them. Germline CDR1 and CDR2: MDHEN and SYDVKM. The CDR3 covers 12 residues. DNA for the CDR3: TGTGCCAGTAAACAGGGTTATGAAAAACTGTTTTTT. Translating gives CASKQGYEKLFF.

The V gene is TRBV2, the J gene TRBJ2-5; TRBD2 matches at 10 bases. The CDR3 totals 15 residues. V was clipped by 6 bases and J by 4 bases; unmatched bases: 8. Per germline, CDR1 SNHLY and CDR2 FYNNEI. Written as DNA, the CDR3 is TGTGCCAGCAGGGCTAGCGGGAGAGGCGGAGAGACCCAGTACTTC. The encoded protein is CASRASGRGGETQYF.

The chain recombines TRBV5-4 with TRBJ2-1; TRBD2 agrees at 14 bases. Germline V gives CDR1 SGHNT, CDR2 YYREEE (reference sequence). Trimming cost V 4 bases and J 9 bases; bases outside gene matches: 9. CDR3 length: 16 residues. Here the CDR3 reads CASSVPGTSGRGEQFF. CDR3 bases: TGTGCCAGCAGCGTCCCCGGGACTAGCGGGAGAGGTGAGCAGTTCTTC.

The chain recombines TRBV7-9 with TRBJ1-2; D unclear. The CDR3 contains 17 residues. V was shortened by 4 bases and J by 1 base, with 19 bases between the two germline ends. Looked up from germline, CDR1 is SEHNR and CDR2 is FQNEAQ (reference sequence). CDR3 amino acids: CASSSTVQTPHNYGYTF. The CDR3 nucleotides read TGTGCCAGCAGCTCCACCGTTCAGACACCGCATAACTATGGCTACACCTTC.

The V and J genes are TRBV19 and TRBJ1-3; TRBD1 aligns across 9 bases. The CDR3 sequence is 18 residues long. Germline V gene sequence: CDR1 LNHDA, CDR2 SQIVND (reference sequence). V shed 1 base and J 2 bases; nucleotides not matched to a gene: 9. The CDR3 is CASSIANPQGAAGNTIYF. The CDR3 coding sequence is TGTGCCAGTAGTATAGCCAACCCACAGGGGGCGGCTGGAAACACCATATATTTT.

This clone showed up just a few times. The V and J genes are TRBV5-1 and TRBJ2-3, with 7 bases lining up with TRBD2. The CDR3 is 16 amino acids. The V gene's germline CDR1 is SGHRS and CDR2 YFSETQ. The trim removed 4 bases at V and 5 bases at J, leaving 13 bases unmatched. The CDR3: CASSPGAGQRGDTQYF. For the CDR3, the DNA is TGCGCCAGCAGCCCCGGCGCCGGGCAGCGGGGAGATACGCAGTATTTT.